The clone carrying this T cell receptor (beta chain) was observed many times. Its antigen remains unidentified. The CDR3 runs 15 residues. Germline V gene sequence: CDR1 SEHNR, CDR2 FQNEAQ (reference sequence). V lost 3 bases, J lost 5 bases, and 7 bases stayed unmatched. The data derive from a study of molecular identifiers for immune sequencing clone quantification. Via MiXCR, TCRdb re-called the PCR reads, giving one row per CDR3 protein. The table has under 800,000 distinct CDR3 sequences, around 25% seen once; the top ten hold 0.6% to 0.9%. Broader study findings: Reports indicate spiked Jurkat TCR RNA from one cell could be found among roughly 980,000 naive cells.

The TCR comes from a human donor in good health. Some libraries in this study had Jurkat cell RNA spiked in. The V gene is TRBV7-9, the J gene TRBJ1-1; 9 nucleotides match TRBD1. Sequencing was performed on naive CD8+ T cells from blood, with Jurkat cell RNA spiked in. Subset denoted: FACS-sorted CD8+CD4-CCR7+CD45RA+ naive T cells. CDR3 nucleotide sequence: TGTGCCAGCAGCTTGTGGGGACAGGGTGATACTGAAGCTTTCTTT. It yields the protein CASSLWGQGDTEAFF.